This entry lists 23 T cell receptor beta chains sequenced from one sample in a study of blood T cell repertoires in COVID-19. Data came from immunoSEQ multiplex PCR; TCRdb stores just in-frame clones and leaves some out. The sample yields about 330,000 clones, more than 90% seen once. Sequencing was performed on PBMCs or T cells enriched from blood (not recorded which). The receptors shown here come from a woman between 25 and 40 years old who had recovered from COVID-19.

This chain connects TRBV30 to TRBJ2-7; D gene ambiguous. Germline assignment: CDR1 GTSNPN and CDR2 SVGIG (reference sequence). The CDR3 sequence is 12 residues long. Trimming pared 0 bases from V and 1 base from J, leaving 4 bases between. CDR3 sequence reads: CAWSVASYEQYF. CDR3 in DNA: TGTGCCTGGAGTGTAGCTTCCTACGAGCAGTACTTC. The full variable domain, its missing parts supplied by reference TRBV30 and TRBJ2-7, is SQTIHQWPATLVQPVGSPLSLECTVEGTSNPNLYWYRQAAGRGLQLLFYSVGIGQISSEVPQNLSASRPQDRQFILSSKKLLLSDSGFYLCAWSVASYEQYFGPGTRLTVT.

The CDR3 spells CASSEAWVQGDQPQHF. Written as DNA, the CDR3 is TGTGCCAGCAGTGAAGCTTGGGTACAGGGGGATCAGCCCCAGCATTTT. J is TRBJ1-5 and V is TRBV2; 8 positions agree with TRBD1. There are 16 residues in the CDR3. The germline V gene has CDR1 SNHLY and CDR2 FYNNEI. V trimming: 0 bases; J trimming: 5 bases; junction bases outside the gene matches: 6.

This clone showed up just once. This sequence joins TRBV7-2 and TRBJ1-5; the match to TRBD1 covers 11 bases. The CDR3 loop spans 19 amino acids. Germline trimming cut 4 bases from V and 0 bases from J; bases unmatched to any gene: 11. Per the germline V gene, CDR1 is SGHTA and CDR2 is FQGNSA. As DNA, the CDR3 is TGTGCCAGCAGCTCTCCGGGACAGGGGGTAGGATATAGCAATCAGCCCCAGCATTTT. Protein product: CASSSPGQGVGYSNQPQHF.

This rearrangement joins TRBV28 to TRBJ1-5; 8 bases match TRBD1. The CDR3 extends over 14 amino acids. V shed 6 bases and J 6 bases; nucleotides not matched to a gene: 7. Germline values: CDR1 MDHEN, CDR2 SYDVKM. The CDR3 region is CASRTGASGQPQHF. The CDR3 DNA reads as TGTGCCAGCAGGACAGGGGCAAGTGGTCAGCCCCAGCATTTT.

The chain employs TRBV7-2 and TRBJ2-7, with D perhaps matching TRBD2 (5 bases). Trimming took 5 bases from V and 2 from J, leaving 19 bases between them. Per germline, CDR1 SGHTA and CDR2 FQGNSA. The CDR3 is 16 residues long. This CDR3 reads CASSPPLGERPYEQYF. In DNA, the CDR3 is TGTGCCAGCAGCCCCCCTTTGGGAGAGAGGCCCTACGAGCAGTACTTC.

This clone was observed once. J is TRBJ1-1 and V is TRBV5-4, with TRBD1 matching over 10 bases. CDR3 length equals 16 residues. Trimming removed 5 bases from V and 3 bases from J; junction bases left unmatched: 10. Germline assignment: CDR1 SGHNT and CDR2 YYREEE (reference sequence). DNA for the CDR3: TGTGCCAGCAGTCTTACCGGGACAGGGGCCCACACTGAAGCTTTCTTT. Its protein product is CASSLTGTGAHTEAFF.

V is TRBV30 and J is TRBJ1-6, with D maybe TRBD1 (6 bases). The CDR3 contains 14 residues. Germline lookup yields CDR1 GTSNPN and CDR2 SVGIG (reference sequence). Between the trimmed V and J ends, which lost 3 bases and 6 bases, there was a span of 12 bases. The CDR3 DNA sequence: TGTGCCTGGAGCGCAGGGGATTCTAATTCACCCCTCCACTTT. Amino acids: CAWSAGDSNSPLHF.

This clone was detected once. The genes are TRBV18 and TRBJ2-7; D perhaps matches TRBD1 (5 bases). CDR1 and CDR2 (germline): KGHSH, LQKENI. The ends were cut back, 6 bases at V and 3 bases at J, with 33 bases in the middle. This CDR3 region has 20 residues. The CDR3 is CASSQNGPQAGTAPHYEQYF. Written as DNA, the CDR3 is TGTGCCAGCTCGCAAAACGGTCCACAGGCCGGAACAGCCCCTCACTACGAGCAGTACTTC.

The chain has TRBV7-9 and TRBJ1-2; the D is unclear. The CDR3 has 13 residues. With 1 base removed from V and 9 bases from J, the gap between germline ends came to 12 bases. Germline V gives CDR1 SEHNR, CDR2 FQNEAQ (reference sequence). CDR3 in amino acids: CASSLGGSWRYTF. CDR3 nucleotides: TGTGCCAGCAGCTTAGGAGGGTCCTGGCGCTACACCTTC. The complete variable domain, with remaining parts taken from reference TRBV7-9 and TRBJ1-2, reads DTGVSQNPRHKITKRGQNVTFRCDPISEHNRLYWYRQTLGQGPEFLTYFQNEAQLEKSRLLSDRFSAERPKGSFSTLEIQRTEQGDSAMYLCASSLGGSWRYTFGSGTRLTVV.

This chain links TRBV18 with TRBJ2-1; TRBD2 agrees at 11 bases. CDR1 is KGHSH and CDR2 is LQKENI in the germline V gene. CDR3 size: 18 residues. V gave up 2 bases and J gave up 0 bases; unmatched junction bases: 6. The CDR3 is CASSPGTSGISSYNEQFF. In DNA, the CDR3 is TGTGCCAGCTCACCAGGGACTAGCGGTATAAGCTCCTACAATGAGCAGTTCTTC.

The chain combines TRBV9 with TRBJ2-6; D is possibly TRBD1 (5 bases). This CDR3 has 19 residues. V lost 4 bases to trimming and J lost 0 bases, with 20 bases between them. Germline V gene lookup returns CDR1 SGDLS and CDR2 YYNGEE. The CDR3 reads CASSPPLGVGNSGANVLTF. CDR3 DNA: TGTGCCAGCAGCCCCCCCCTAGGGGTGGGGAACTCTGGGGCCAACGTCCTGACTTTC. Full variable domain (missing parts from reference TRBV9 and TRBJ2-6): DSGVTQTPKHLITATGQRVTLRCSPRSGDLSVYWYQQSLDQGLQFLIQYYNGEERAKGNILERFSAQQFPDLHSELNLSSLELGDSALYFCASSPPLGVGNSGANVLTFGAGSRLTVL.

The chain links TRBV28 to TRBJ1-6; D perhaps matches TRBD1 (6 bases). The germline V and J ends were trimmed by 3 bases and 9 bases, with 12 bases remaining between them. The length of the CDR3 is 14 residues. In germline, CDR1 is MDHEN, CDR2 SYDVKM. CDR3 protein: CASSFPRDTSPLHF. CDR3 in DNA: TGTGCCAGCAGTTTCCCCAGGGACACTTCACCCCTCCACTTT.

The CDR3 DNA reads as TGTGCCAGCTCACGTTTCTCGGGACAGGTCCCCTACGAGCAGTACTTC. Translating it yields CASSRFSGQVPYEQYF. V gene TRBV18 combines with J gene TRBJ2-7; 8 bases are a match to TRBD1. Trimming took 4 bases from V and 2 from J; bases not matched to a gene: 10. This CDR3 region has 16 residues. Germline V gene lookup returns CDR1 KGHSH and CDR2 LQKENI.

This chain links TRBV28 with TRBJ2-6; possibly TRBD2 for D (6 bases). There are 16 residues in the CDR3. Looked up from germline, CDR1 is MDHEN and CDR2 is SYDVKM. The V and J ends lost 5 bases and 0 bases respectively, with 11 bases between them. The CDR3 here is CASSERVLSGANVLTF. The CDR3 nucleotides are TGTGCCAGCAGTGAGCGGGTCCTCTCTGGGGCCAACGTCCTGACTTTC.

The chain carries TRBV9 and TRBJ2-1; D might be TRBD2 (7 bases). The germline V gene has CDR1 SGDLS and CDR2 YYNGEE. The CDR3 length is 14 residues. Trimming removed 3 bases at V and 4 bases at J, with 11 bases between. The CDR3 coding sequence is TGTGCCAGCAGCGCGGAGGGGGGGTACAATGAGCAGTTCTTC. This sequence encodes CASSAEGGYNEQFF.

The chain recombines TRBV12-3 or TRBV12-4 with TRBJ1-2, with TRBD1 matching over 7 bases. J lost 12 bases, V lost 2 bases, and 6 bases had no gene match. This CDR3 is 12 amino acids long. The CDR3 region is CASSLQGTADTF. In nucleotides, the CDR3 is TGTGCCAGCAGTTTACAGGGGACAGCGGACACCTTC.

The chain couples TRBV7-9 to TRBJ1-3, with D hard to call. The CDR3 runs to 17 residues. V lost 7 bases to trimming and J lost 4 bases, with 23 bases between them. Germline V gives CDR1 SEHNR, CDR2 FQNEAQ (reference sequence). The CDR3 region has the DNA TGTGCCAGCACCTCTTGGACTGGGGTTTTCAACGGAAACACCATATATTTT. This gives the protein CASTSWTGVFNGNTIYF.

In its sample, this clone was seen a few times. V and J are TRBV6-5 and TRBJ2-7; D gene unclear. There are 14 residues in the CDR3. CDR1 is MNHEY and CDR2 is SVGAGI in the germline V gene. Trimming removed 6 bases at V and 6 bases at J, with 18 bases between. The chain's CDR3 is CASRPGGLSGEQYF. CDR3 nucleotides: TGTGCCAGCAGACCTGGTGGGCTCTCAGGCGAGCAGTACTTC.

The count of this clone is one. The CDR3 protein is CASSLGRGSINEQFF. DNA for the CDR3: TGTGCCAGCAGCTTGGGCAGGGGGTCGATCAATGAGCAGTTCTTC. The V call is TRBV5-5, the J call TRBJ2-1; TRBD1 agrees at 7 bases. Germline CDR1 and CDR2: SGHKS and YYEKEE (reference sequence). The V and J ends lost 0 bases and 6 bases, in that order; junction bases with no gene match: 6. This CDR3 region has 15 residues.

As for this clone: The sample holds other DNA sequences that translate to the same CDR3. The gene calls are TRBV12-3 or TRBV12-4 and TRBJ2-1; D not certain. CDR3 length: 13 residues. V dropped 3 bases and J dropped 3 bases, with 6 bases sitting between them. CDR3 nucleotide sequence: TGTGCCAGCAGTTTGGGCAGCTACAATGAGCAGTTCTTC. This gives the protein CASSLGSYNEQFF.

This clone has only one observation. This rearrangement joins TRBV24-1 to TRBJ2-5, with 11 bases identical to TRBD1. Germline-derived CDR1 and CDR2 are KGHDR and SFDVKD. The CDR3 spans 15 residues. V dropped 7 bases and J dropped 4; count of bases not matched to a gene: 7. The CDR3 region has the DNA TGTGCCACCAGACCCGGGACAGGGGGATCAGAGACCCAGTACTTC. As protein: CATRPGTGGSETQYF.

V gene TRBV11-3 combines with J gene TRBJ2-1; 7 bases agree with TRBD1. The CDR3 loop spans 17 amino acids. Germline CDR1 is SGHNT and CDR2 is YENEEA. V was clipped by 1 base and J by 4 bases; unmatched bases: 10. CDR3 sequence reads: CASSLAEGALEYNEQFF. CDR3 DNA: TGTGCCAGCAGCTTAGCCGAGGGGGCTTTGGAGTACAATGAGCAGTTCTTC.

The gene calls are TRBV9 and TRBJ2-1; TRBD2 is a possible D gene (6 bases). The CDR3 covers 16 residues. V was pared by 1 base and J by 1 base, with 12 bases between. Germline V gene sequence: CDR1 SGDLS, CDR2 YYNGEE. The CDR3 region has the DNA TGTGCCAGCAGCGTAAGGGGCGGGGTTTCCTACAATGAGCAGTTCTTC. It translates to CASSVRGGVSYNEQFF.